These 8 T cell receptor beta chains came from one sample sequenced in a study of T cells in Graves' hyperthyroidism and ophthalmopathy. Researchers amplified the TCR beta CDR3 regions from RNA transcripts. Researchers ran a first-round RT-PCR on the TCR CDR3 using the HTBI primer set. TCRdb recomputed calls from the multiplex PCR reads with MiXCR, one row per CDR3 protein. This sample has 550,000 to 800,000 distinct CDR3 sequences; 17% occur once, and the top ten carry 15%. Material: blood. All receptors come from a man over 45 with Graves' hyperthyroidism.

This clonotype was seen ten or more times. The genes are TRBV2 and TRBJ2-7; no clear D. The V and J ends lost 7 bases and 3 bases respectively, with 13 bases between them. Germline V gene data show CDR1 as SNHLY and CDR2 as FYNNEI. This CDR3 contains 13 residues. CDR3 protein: CASTVLGRYEQYF. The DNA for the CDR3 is TGTGCCAGCACCGTACTCGGGCGCTACGAGCAGTACTTC. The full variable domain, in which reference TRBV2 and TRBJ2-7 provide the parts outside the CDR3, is EPEVTQTPSHQVTQMGQEVILRCVPISNHLYFYWYRQILGQKVEFLVSFYNNEISEKSEIFDDQFSVERPDGSNFTLKIRSTKLEDSAMYFCASTVLGRYEQYFGPGTRLTVT.

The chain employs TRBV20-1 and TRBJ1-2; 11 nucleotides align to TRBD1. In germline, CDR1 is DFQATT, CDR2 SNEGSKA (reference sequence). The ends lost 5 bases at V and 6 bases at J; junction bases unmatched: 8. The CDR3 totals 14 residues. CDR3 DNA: TGCAGTGCTCCAACGGGACAGGGGGGAGATGGCTACACCTTC. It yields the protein CSAPTGQGGDGYTF.

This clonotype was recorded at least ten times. CDR3 amino acids: CASSPNQGQGYGYTF. CDR3 nucleotides: TGCGCCAGCAGCCCGAATCAGGGACAGGGATATGGCTACACCTTC. This chain uses TRBV5-1 with TRBJ1-2; the match to TRBD1 covers 9 bases. V shed 4 bases, J shed 5 bases, and the junction held 9 bases outside the gene matches. Germline lookup yields CDR1 SGHRS and CDR2 YFSETQ. The CDR3 runs to 15 residues.

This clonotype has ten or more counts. CDR3 protein: CASSFGGRAIDEQYF. The CDR3 bases are TGTGCCAGCAGCTTTGGCGGGAGGGCCATTGACGAGCAGTACTTC. The chain recombines TRBV7-2 with TRBJ2-7, with 9 bases fitting TRBD2. CDR1 SGHTA and CDR2 FQGNSA come from the germline V gene. CDR3 size: 15 residues. The V and J ends lost 3 bases and 5 bases, in that order; junction bases with no gene match: 8.

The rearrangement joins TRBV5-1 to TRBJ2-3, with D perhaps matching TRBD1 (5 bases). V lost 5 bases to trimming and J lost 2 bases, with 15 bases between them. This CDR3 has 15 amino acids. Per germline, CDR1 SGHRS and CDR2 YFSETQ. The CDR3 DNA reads TGCGCCAGCAGGTTTTTAGGGGAAGACACAGATACGCAGTATTTT. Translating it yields CASRFLGEDTDTQYF.

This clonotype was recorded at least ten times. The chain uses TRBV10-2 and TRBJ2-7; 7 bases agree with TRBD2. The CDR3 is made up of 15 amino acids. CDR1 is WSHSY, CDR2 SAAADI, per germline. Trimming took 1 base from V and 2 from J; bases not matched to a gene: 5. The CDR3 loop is CASSEFYGGTYEQYF. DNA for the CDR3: TGCGCCAGCAGTGAGTTTTACGGGGGGACCTACGAGCAGTACTTC.

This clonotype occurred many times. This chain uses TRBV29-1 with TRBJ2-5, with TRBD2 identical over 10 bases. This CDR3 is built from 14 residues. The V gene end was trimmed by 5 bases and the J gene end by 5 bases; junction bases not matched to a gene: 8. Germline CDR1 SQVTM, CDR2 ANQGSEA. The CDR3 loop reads CSVSPSGSRETQYF. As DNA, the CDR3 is TGCAGCGTTTCCCCTAGCGGGAGTAGGGAGACCCAGTACTTC.

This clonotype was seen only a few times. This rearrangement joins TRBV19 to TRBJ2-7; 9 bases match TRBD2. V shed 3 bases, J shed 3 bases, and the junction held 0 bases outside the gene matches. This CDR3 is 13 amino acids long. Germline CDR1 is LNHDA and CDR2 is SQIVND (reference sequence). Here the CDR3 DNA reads TGTGCCAGTAGTATTAGCGGGAGCTACGAGCAGTACTTC. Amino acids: CASSISGSYEQYF. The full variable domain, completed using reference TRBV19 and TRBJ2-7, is DGGITQSPKYLFRKEGQNVTLSCEQNLNHDAMYWYRQDPGQGLRLIYYSQIVNDFQKGDIAEGYSVSREKKESFPLTVTSAQKNPTAFYLCASSISGSYEQYFGPGTRLTVT.